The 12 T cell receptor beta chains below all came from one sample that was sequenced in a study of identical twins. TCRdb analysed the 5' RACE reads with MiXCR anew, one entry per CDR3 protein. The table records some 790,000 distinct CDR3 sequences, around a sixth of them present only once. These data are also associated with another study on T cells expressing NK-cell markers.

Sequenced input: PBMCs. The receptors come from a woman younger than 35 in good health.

Written as DNA, the CDR3 is TGTGCCAGCAGTTACGCGGGGAACAATGAGCAGTTCTTC. Its protein is CASSYAGNNEQFF. The chain joins TRBV6-5 to TRBJ2-1; a weak D match, TRBD2 (6 bases). From germline, CDR1 is MNHEY and CDR2 SVGAGI. Trimming took 2 bases from V and 5 from J, leaving 7 bases between them. The CDR3 runs 13 residues.

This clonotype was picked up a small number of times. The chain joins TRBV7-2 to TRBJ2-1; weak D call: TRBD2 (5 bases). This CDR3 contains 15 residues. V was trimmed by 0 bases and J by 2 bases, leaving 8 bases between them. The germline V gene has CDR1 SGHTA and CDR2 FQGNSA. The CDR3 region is CASSLASGTYNEQFF. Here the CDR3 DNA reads TGTGCCAGCAGCTTAGCTTCGGGAACCTACAATGAGCAGTTCTTC. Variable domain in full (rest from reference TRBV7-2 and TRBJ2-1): GAGVSQSPSNKVTEKGKDVELRCDPISGHTALYWYRQSLGQGLEFLIYFQGNSAPDKSGLPSDRFSAERTGGSVSTLTIQRTQQEDSAVYLCASSLASGTYNEQFFGPGTRLTVL.

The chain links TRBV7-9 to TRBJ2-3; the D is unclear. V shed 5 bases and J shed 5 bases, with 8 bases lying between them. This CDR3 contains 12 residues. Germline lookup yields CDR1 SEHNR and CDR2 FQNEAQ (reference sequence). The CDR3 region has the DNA TGTGCCAGCAGCACCGCTAGAGATACGCAGTATTTT. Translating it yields CASSTARDTQYF.

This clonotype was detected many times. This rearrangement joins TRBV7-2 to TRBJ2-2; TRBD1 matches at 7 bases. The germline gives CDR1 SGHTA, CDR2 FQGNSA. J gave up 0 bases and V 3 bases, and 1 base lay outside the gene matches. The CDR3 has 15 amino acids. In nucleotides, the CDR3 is TGTGCCAGCAGCTTGGGGACAGCGAACACCGGGGAGCTGTTTTTT. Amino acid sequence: CASSLGTANTGELFF.

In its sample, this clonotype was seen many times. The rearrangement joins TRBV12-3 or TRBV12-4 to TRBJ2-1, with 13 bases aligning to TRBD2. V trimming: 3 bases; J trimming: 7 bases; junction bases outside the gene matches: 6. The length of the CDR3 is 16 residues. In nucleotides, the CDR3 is TGTGCCAGCAGTTTGCGGACTAGCGGGGGTAATAATGAGCAGTTCTTC. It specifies CASSLRTSGGNNEQFF.

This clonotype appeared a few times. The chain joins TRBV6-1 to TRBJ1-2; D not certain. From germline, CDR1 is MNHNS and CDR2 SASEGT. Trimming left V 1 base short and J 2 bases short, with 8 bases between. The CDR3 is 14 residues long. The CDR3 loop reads CASSEVYSNYGYTF. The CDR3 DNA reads TGTGCCAGCAGTGAAGTCTACAGCAACTATGGCTACACCTTC.

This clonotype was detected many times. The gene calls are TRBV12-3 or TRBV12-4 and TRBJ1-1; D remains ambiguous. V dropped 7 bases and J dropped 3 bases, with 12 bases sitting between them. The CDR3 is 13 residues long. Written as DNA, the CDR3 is TGTGCCAGCAATTCCCTTGGGGACACTGAAGCTTTCTTT. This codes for CASNSLGDTEAFF.

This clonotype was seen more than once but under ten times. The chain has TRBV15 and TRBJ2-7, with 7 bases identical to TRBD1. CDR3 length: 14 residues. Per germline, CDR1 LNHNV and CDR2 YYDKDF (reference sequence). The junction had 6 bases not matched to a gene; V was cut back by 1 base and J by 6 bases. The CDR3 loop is CATSRGQGSLEQYF. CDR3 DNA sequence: TGTGCCACCAGCAGAGGACAGGGTAGCCTCGAGCAGTACTTC.

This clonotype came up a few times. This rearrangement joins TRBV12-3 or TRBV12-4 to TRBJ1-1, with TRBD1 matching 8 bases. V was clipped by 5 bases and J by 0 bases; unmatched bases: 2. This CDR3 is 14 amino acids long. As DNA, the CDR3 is TGTGCCAGCAGTGAGACAGGGGTGAACACTGAAGCTTTCTTT. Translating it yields CASSETGVNTEAFF.

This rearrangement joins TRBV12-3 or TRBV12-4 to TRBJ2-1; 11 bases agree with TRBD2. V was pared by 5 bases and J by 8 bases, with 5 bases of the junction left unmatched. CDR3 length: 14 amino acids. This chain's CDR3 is CASSTSGGWDEQFF. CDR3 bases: TGTGCCAGCAGTACTAGCGGGGGCTGGGATGAGCAGTTCTTC.

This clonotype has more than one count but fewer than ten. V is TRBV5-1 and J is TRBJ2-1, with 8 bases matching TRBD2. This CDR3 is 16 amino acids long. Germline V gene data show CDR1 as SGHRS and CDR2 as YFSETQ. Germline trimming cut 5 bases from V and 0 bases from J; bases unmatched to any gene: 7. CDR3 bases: TGCGCCAGCAGGTCTACTAGCGGCAGCTCCTACAATGAGCAGTTCTTC. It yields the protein CASRSTSGSSYNEQFF.

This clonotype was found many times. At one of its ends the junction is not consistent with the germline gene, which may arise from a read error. DNA of the CDR3: TGTGCTAGCAGCTCTGGAGGCACTAATGAAAAACTGTTTTTT. It translates to CASSSGGTNEKLFF. V gene TRBV7-7 combines with J gene TRBJ1-4; no reliable D call. This CDR3 region has 14 residues. Germline-derived CDR1 and CDR2 are SSHAT and FNYEAQ (reference sequence).